Reported below is one TCR beta chain. The data were taken from a study of control samples from healthy donors and cancer patients. Clones were read by immunoSEQ multiplex PCR, and TCRdb kept only the in-frame ones, dropping some. The data contain 75,000 to 90,000 clones, 85% of them singletons. The sequenced sample was blood. The receptor was isolated from a woman aged 40 to 55 in good health.

CDR3 sequence (DNA): TGTGCCAGCAGCTTAACCCGGGACATTAAAGATACGCAGTATTTT. This encodes CASSLTRDIKDTQYF. This chain uses TRBV7-8 with TRBJ2-3; maybe TRBD1 (6 bases). The CDR3 runs 15 residues. V was pared by 2 bases and J by 5 bases, with 14 bases between. Germline V lookup: CDR1 SGHVS, CDR2 FQNEAQ. Filled out from reference TRBV7-8 and TRBJ2-3, the complete variable domain reads GAGVSQSPRYKVAKRGQDVALRCDPISGHVSLFWYQQALGQGPEFLTYFQNEAQLDKSGLPSDRFFAERPEGSVSTLKIQRTQQEDSAVYLCASSLTRDIKDTQYFGPGTRLTVL.